These 18 T cell receptor beta chains were sequenced from one sample in a study of cytomegalovirus exposure and HLA in healthy donors. Primers for the PCR totalled 60 Vbeta and 13 Jbeta. Data came from immunoSEQ multiplex PCR; TCRdb stores just in-frame clones and leaves some out. The repertoire holds around 120,000 clones, with around 86% as singletons. Material: PBMCs. The receptors stem from a woman in her twenties or thirties in good health and CMV-seronegative.

The rearrangement uses TRBV11-2 and TRBJ2-3; D call uncertain. Deletions cut 1 base from V and 2 bases from J, with 4 bases between. The germline V gene has CDR1 SGHAT and CDR2 FQNNGV. The CDR3 extends over 13 amino acids. The CDR3 nucleotides read TGTGCCAGCAGCTTAGTGTACACAGATACGCAGTATTTT. It yields the protein CASSLVYTDTQYF.

V is TRBV16 and J is TRBJ2-3; the D gene is possibly TRBD2 (5 bases). Germline loops: CDR1 KGHSY, CDR2 FQNENV. Trimming shortened V by 4 bases and J by 6 bases, and 14 bases separated the two germline ends. CDR3 length equals 14 residues. The CDR3 region has the DNA TGTGCCAGCAGCCTCCCTTCTCGCGGGGATACGCAGTATTTT. Protein sequence: CASSLPSRGDTQYF.

The chain uses TRBV6-4 and TRBJ1-1; the D gene is possibly TRBD1 (5 bases). Germline-derived CDR1 and CDR2 are MRHNA and SNTAGT. The CDR3 has 13 amino acids. Trimming left V 6 bases short and J 4 bases short, with 12 bases between. CDR3 nucleotide sequence: TGTGCCAGCAGCGAACAGGCTCTCACTGAAGCTTTCTTT. Its protein product is CASSEQALTEAFF.

Concerning this clone: The sample carries other DNA sequences with the same CDR3. The rearrangement uses TRBV11-2 and TRBJ2-7; a weak D match, TRBD2 (5 bases). Looked up from germline, CDR1 is SGHAT and CDR2 is FQNNGV. V lost 3 bases to trimming and J lost 9 bases, with 12 bases between them. The CDR3 has 12 residues. DNA for the CDR3: TGTGCCAGCAGCTTCGGGGTGCCGGTGCAGTACTTC. This sequence encodes CASSFGVPVQYF. Full variable domain (remainder filled in from reference TRBV11-2 and TRBJ2-7): EAGVAQSPRYKIIEKRQSVAFWCNPISGHATLYWYQQILGQGPKLLIQFQNNGVVDDSQLPKDRFSAERLKGVDSTLKIQPAKLEDSAVYLCASSFGVPVQYFGPGTRLTVT.

The chain combines TRBV5-1 with TRBJ2-5; 10 bases match TRBD2. This CDR3 spans 15 amino acids. Trimming removed 4 bases from V and 4 bases from J; junction bases left unmatched: 7. The germline V gene has CDR1 SGHRS and CDR2 YFSETQ. The DNA of the CDR3 is TGCGCCAGCAGCCTCCACTCTAGCGGGAGAGAGACCCAGTACTTC. Protein: CASSLHSSGRETQYF.

The chain has TRBV19 and TRBJ2-7, with 12 nucleotides matching TRBD2. Germline V gene sequence: CDR1 LNHDA, CDR2 SQIVND (reference sequence). This CDR3 contains 15 residues. V lost 3 bases to trimming and J lost 6 bases; unmatched junction nucleotides: 6. CDR3 sequence reads: CASSIKTSGSSEQYF. The DNA of the CDR3 is TGTGCCAGTAGTATCAAGACTAGCGGGAGTAGCGAGCAGTACTTC.

The J gene is TRBJ1-2, the V gene TRBV19; TRBD1 matches 7 bases. After removal of 8 bases from V and 3 bases from J, the junction contained 9 bases not matched to a gene. The CDR3 contains 14 residues. Germline CDR1 and CDR2: LNHDA and SQIVND (reference sequence). The CDR3 nucleotides read TGTGCCAGTGCCACAGGGGTCAATTACTATGGCTACACCTTC. Its translation is CASATGVNYYGYTF.

The V call is TRBV5-1, the J call TRBJ2-3; tentatively, D is TRBD2 (6 bases). The germline V gene encodes CDR1 SGHRS and CDR2 YFSETQ. The CDR3 is 15 amino acids. V shed 0 bases and J shed 6 bases, with 14 bases lying between them. The CDR3 reads CASSLVQGGMDTQYF. In nucleotides, the CDR3 is TGCGCCAGCAGCTTGGTGCAGGGCGGGATGGATACGCAGTATTTT. Based on the CDR3 plus reference TRBV5-1 and TRBJ2-3, the full variable domain is KAGVTQTPRYLIKTRGQQVTLSCSPISGHRSVSWYQQTPGQGLQFLFEYFSETQRNKGNFPGRFSGRQFSNSRSEMNVSTLELGDSALYLCASSLVQGGMDTQYFGPGTRLTVL.

The chain couples TRBV27 to TRBJ2-7; 7 nucleotides agree with TRBD1. The CDR3 length is 15 residues. V shed 0 bases and J 3 bases; nucleotides not matched to a gene: 5. CDR1 and CDR2 (germline): MNHEY, SMNVEV (reference sequence). The chain's CDR3 is CASSLSRTGHYEQYF. Written as DNA, the CDR3 is TGTGCCAGCAGTTTATCTCGGACAGGACACTACGAGCAGTACTTC.

This clone was counted only a few times. The gene calls are TRBV6-5 and TRBJ1-4, with TRBD1 matching 7 bases. Germline loops: CDR1 MNHEY, CDR2 SVGAGI. The CDR3 extends over 15 amino acids. Trimming cost V 5 bases and J 8 bases; bases outside gene matches: 11. CDR3 nucleotides: TGTGCCAGCAGTCGACTTGAGGGGGCGCGGGAAAAACTGTTTTTT. It codes for CASSRLEGAREKLFF.

The chain uses TRBV5-1 and TRBJ2-2, with 8 nucleotides matching TRBD2. CDR1 and CDR2 (germline): SGHRS, YFSETQ. J lost 0 bases, V lost 9 bases, and 7 bases had no gene match. The CDR3 consists of 15 residues. Here the CDR3 reads CAIGSGNANTGELFF. CDR3 bases: TGCGCCATCGGTAGCGGGAACGCGAACACCGGGGAGCTGTTTTTT.

The J gene is TRBJ2-3, the V gene TRBV19; 14 bases map to TRBD2. The germline V gene encodes CDR1 LNHDA and CDR2 SQIVND (reference sequence). The J segment lost 3 bases and the V segment lost 6 bases, leaving 2 bases of the junction unmatched. This CDR3 is 15 amino acids long. The CDR3 sequence is CASRGLAGVTDTQYF. The CDR3 nucleotides read TGTGCCAGTAGGGGACTAGCGGGAGTAACAGATACGCAGTATTTT.

The chain couples TRBV19 to TRBJ1-1, with 7 nucleotides matching TRBD1. Looked up from germline, CDR1 is LNHDA and CDR2 is SQIVND (reference sequence). CDR3 size: 14 residues. With V trimmed by 4 bases and J by 1 base, 3 bases remained unmatched. The CDR3 DNA sequence: TGTGCCAGTAGTAGACAGGGCCGGAACACTGAAGCTTTCTTT. Protein sequence: CASSRQGRNTEAFF.

The genes are TRBV5-1 and TRBJ2-3; possible D gene TRBD1, 7 bases. From germline, CDR1 is SGHRS and CDR2 YFSETQ. This CDR3 comprises 15 residues. With 0 bases removed from V and 5 bases from J, the gap between germline ends came to 13 bases. DNA of the CDR3: TGCGCCAGCAGCTTGGGCGGCAGGGGGGTAGATACGCAGTATTTT. Protein: CASSLGGRGVDTQYF.

The chain couples TRBV29-1 to TRBJ2-1; D is unclear. The V gene's germline CDR1 is SQVTM and CDR2 ANQGSEA. The V and J ends lost 2 bases and 0 bases respectively, with 5 bases between them. This CDR3 is built from 13 residues. The CDR3 protein is CSVEPSSYNEQFF. The CDR3 coding sequence is TGCAGCGTTGAACCTAGCTCCTACAATGAGCAGTTCTTC.

In its sample, this clone was seen once. The chain joins TRBV18 to TRBJ2-2, with 7 bases aligning to TRBD2. Germline lookup yields CDR1 KGHSH and CDR2 LQKENI. The CDR3 spans 16 residues. V lost 1 base and J lost 0; bases outside the gene matches: 2. CDR3 amino acids: CASSPLAGANTGELFF. CDR3 in DNA: TGTGCCAGCTCACCACTTGCGGGAGCGAACACCGGGGAGCTGTTTTTT.

The chain recombines TRBV25-1 with TRBJ1-5; D is undetermined. The CDR3 extends over 15 amino acids. Trimming removed 1 base at V and 3 bases at J, with 10 bases between. Germline V gene sequence: CDR1 MGHDK, CDR2 SYGVNS. The CDR3: CASSEFDNSNQPQHF. The DNA for the CDR3 is TGTGCCAGCAGTGAATTCGACAATTCCAATCAGCCCCAGCATTTT.

The table lists this clone with a count of one. At the DNA level, this CDR3 is encoded by other sequences in the same sample as well. DNA for the CDR3: TGTGCCAGCAGCTTAGGGGTAGCGGGAGGACAAGAGACCCAGTACTTC. Amino acid sequence: CASSLGVAGGQETQYF. The chain has TRBV7-8 and TRBJ2-5; 10 bases align to TRBD2. Germline V gene data show CDR1 as SGHVS and CDR2 as FQNEAQ. The CDR3 loop spans 16 amino acids. The junction had 4 bases not matched to a gene; V was cut back by 1 base and J by 2 bases.